This record looks at one T cell receptor beta chain sequence and its context. The record originates from a study of T cell responses to AZD1222 COVID-19 vaccine. Profiled with immunoSEQ multiplex PCR; TCRdb holds only in-frame clones, not every one. Of roughly 100,000 clones listed, around 82% were seen once; the top ten hold about 15%. V was cut by 5 bases and J by 0 bases, with 11 bases left in between. Germline loops: CDR1 PRHDT, CDR2 FYEKMQ (reference sequence). This CDR3 is 15 amino acids long. The specimen comprised peripheral blood, sampled on day 0 of AZD1222 vaccination. The chain combines TRBV13 with TRBJ1-3; D not resolved. The clonotype was recovered from an adult in good health. CDR3 residues: CASSDRFSSGNTIYF. In nucleotides, the CDR3 is TGTGCCAGCAGCGACCGGTTCAGCTCTGGAAACACCATATATTTT.